This T cell receptor (beta chain) was identified during a study of resident and recirculating memory T cells in vitiligo. About the study: Samples were epidermis from two lesional and two nonlesional sites, plus PBMCs. No cells were sorted; samples were homogenized just before genomic DNA extraction.

The method was immunoSEQ multiplex PCR; TCRdb's version includes in-frame clones alone and lacks a portion of them. The sample holds roughly 76,000 clones; approximately 90% are singletons and the top ten take over 4%. Study findings and constraints: Non-conserved TCRs across sites and patients suggested distinct clones per lesion.

Notes on this clone: The antigen remains unidentified.

The germline V gene encodes CDR1 LGHNA and CDR2 YNFKEQ. Trimming pared 1 base from V and 5 bases from J, leaving 12 bases between. There are 15 residues in the CDR3. The V and J genes are TRBV4-2 and TRBJ2-1; D possibly corresponds to TRBD1 (5 bases). This receptor was obtained from a male donor with vitiligo. Sequencing was done on a sample of blood. CDR3 amino acids: CASSQGQLPNNEQFF. The CDR3 DNA is TGTGCCAGCAGCCAAGGACAGCTCCCTAACAATGAGCAGTTCTTC.